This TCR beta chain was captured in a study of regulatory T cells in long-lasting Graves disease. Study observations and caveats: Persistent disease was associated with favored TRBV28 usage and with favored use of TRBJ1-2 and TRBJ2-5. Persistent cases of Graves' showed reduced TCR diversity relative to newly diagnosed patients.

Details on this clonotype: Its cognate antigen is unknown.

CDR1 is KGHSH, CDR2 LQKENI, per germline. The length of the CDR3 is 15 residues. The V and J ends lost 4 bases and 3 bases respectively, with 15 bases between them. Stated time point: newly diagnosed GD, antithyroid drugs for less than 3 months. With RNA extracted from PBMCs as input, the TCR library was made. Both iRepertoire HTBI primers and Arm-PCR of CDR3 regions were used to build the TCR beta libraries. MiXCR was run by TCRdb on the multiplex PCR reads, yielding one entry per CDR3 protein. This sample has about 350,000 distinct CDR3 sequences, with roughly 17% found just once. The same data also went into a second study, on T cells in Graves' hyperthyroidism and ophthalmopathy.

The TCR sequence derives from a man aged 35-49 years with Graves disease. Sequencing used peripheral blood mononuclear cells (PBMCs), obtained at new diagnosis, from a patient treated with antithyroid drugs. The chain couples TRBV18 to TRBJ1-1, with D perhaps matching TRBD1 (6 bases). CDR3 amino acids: CASSQQTGKHTEAFF. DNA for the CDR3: TGTGCCAGCTCACAACAGACAGGCAAGCACACTGAAGCTTTCTTT.